The clone carrying this T cell receptor (beta chain) occurred once. Its cognate antigen is unknown. This specimen includes other DNA sequences encoding the same CDR3. The data derive from a study of graft-versus-host responses after intestinal transplantation. Study background: Each patient got anti-thymocyte globulin induction, then tacrolimus and steroids for approximately three years.

Trimming took off 1 base at V and 7 bases at J, with 8 bases between the two ends. CDR1 and CDR2 (germline): SGHAT, FQNNGV. This CDR3 comprises 13 residues. Notes on the study in general: Those patients showing graft-donor T cell macrochimerism displayed high graft-versus-host to host-versus-graft clonal ratios in allografts. Early after transplant, HvG declines were associated with peak levels of circulating GvH clones.

The assay was immunoSEQ multiplex PCR, and TCRdb's table has in-frame clones only and misses some. Of approximately 70,000 clones listed, roughly 90% were seen once; the top ten hold 6.7%. The receptor was derived from a human patient who received an intestinal transplant, so some T cells may come from the graft donor. The sample here was bone marrow, taken 734 days after intestinal transplantation. This sequence joins TRBV11-2 and TRBJ2-1, with D tentatively TRBD1 (5 bases). CDR3 coding DNA: TGTGCCAGCAGCTTAGCTCAGGGTAATGAGCAGTTCTTC. Translated, it gives CASSLAQGNEQFF.